This T cell receptor (beta chain) comes out of a study of T cell responses to AZD1222 COVID-19 vaccine (dated by TCRdb to about 2021). General notes on the study: AZD1222 recipients with second doses at about 4 weeks or about 12 weeks were pooled, because spike-specific TCR depth and breadth did not differ between schedules. Enrollment into the trials was organized by age into subgroups of 18-55, 56-69 and 70-plus years, and those subgroups contained roughly 150, 30 and 60 TCR-sequenced participants, respectively. TCR sequencing was performed for over 230 trial participants, of whom about 200 were given two doses of AZD1222 and around 25 were given two doses of MenACWY control vaccine. Study-level results and caveats: After two AZD1222 doses, spike-specific TCR breadth and depth were significantly higher than at day 0 and than in MenACWY recipients. Because no day 14 peak-response samples were available, the repertoires could be characterized only after the peak T cell response. Reportedly, close to half of the unique spike-specific TCRs recognized epitopes lying outside the regions that are mutated in the B.1.351 and B.1.1.7 variants. Vaccine-associated CD4 TCRs spanned the whole spike protein, with dominant responses in regions 160-218 and 743-854. Only five or six AZD1222 recipients were SARS-CoV-2 seropositive at baseline, limiting conclusions about previously exposed vaccinees. In the small 56-69-year group, the increase in depth fell short of significance, most likely because of low power. Most participants were white British and females outnumbered males, and the authors suggested that clonal diversity may have been underestimated.

As regards this clone: The target of this receptor is not known. No base quality information exists; no much larger clone differs at one position.

The CDR3 regions of human TCRbeta chains were analyzed by immunosequencing. The source study handled its data this way. Repertoire TCRs were matched against a reference library of SARS-CoV-2-specific TCRs generated with the MIRA antigen-specificity platform. Breadth meant the fraction of unique TCRs that were SARS-CoV-2-associated, whereas depth meant the fraction of total T cells that were SARS-CoV-2-associated. Using the MIRA data, every spike-specific TCR was mapped to the spike region that the TCR reacted to and assigned to either a CD4 or a CD8 class. Log10-transformed breadth and depth values were compared by one-way ANOVA with Sidak's multiple comparisons tests. Imported from immuneACCESS, the table was reduced by TCRdb to in-frame sequences with V and J called. These copies leave out some clones; in studies compared against another copy, an unresolved V gene accounts for under half, and the cause of the remainder is not known. V, J and clone size were drawn from that table, and D and trimming were deduced from the DNA. Present in this sample are 60,000 to 80,000 clones, over 75% of which were seen just once. Roughly 19% of the sample comes from the top ten.

The sample's time point, from its label and the paper: baseline before first vaccination. Samples from vaccinated people were obtained from the UK trials COV001 and COV002, which included a single-blind randomized controlled phase 2/3 trial of AZD1222 (ChAdOx1 nCoV-19) in healthy adults. For TCRbeta chain sequencing, PBMC samples from trial participants were taken at day 0 and at day 28 after the second dose. CDR1 and CDR2 were assigned from the germline V gene (reference sequence) as LGHDT and YNNKEL. From cysteine to phenylalanine, the CDR3 is 17 amino acids long. The CDR3 DNA has 51 bases and is translated from base 1. V is clipped by 2 bases and J by 5 bases, and the sequence between their germline boundaries is 18 bases long.

The chain joins TRBV3-1 (or the pseudogene TRBV3-2) to TRBJ2-2; the D gene could be either TRBD1 or TRBD2, each agreeing at 6 bases. This clonotype was sampled from an adult in good health. Sequenced here: peripheral blood, sampled on day 0 of AZD1222 vaccination. The DNA sequence is TGTGCCAGCAGCCAAATGAGGCGGCAGGGGAGGACCGGGGAGCTGTTTTTT. Its translation is CASSQMRRQGRTGELFF.